Here is one T cell receptor (beta chain) with its context. Germline CDR1 is MNHEY and CDR2 is SMNVEV (reference sequence). The V end lost 3 bases, the J end lost 1 base, and 6 bases lay between the germline ends. This CDR3 comprises 14 residues. In the authors' workflow: It was from reference gene primer amplification that nucleated cell counts were estimated. The method was immunoSEQ multiplex PCR; TCRdb's version includes in-frame clones alone and lacks a portion of them. V and J calls and clone size follow that table, whereas D and trimming were derived from the DNA. The data show 150,000 to 200,000 clones, approximately 90% seen once. The data were obtained in a study of blood T cell repertoires in COVID-19. Study background: Acute-phase and convalescent COVID-19 samples originated in the United States, Italy and Spain. From T cells, B-cell-depleted T cells, or PBMCs came the material, which was cDNA or gDNA.

Sequences were obtained from peripheral blood. The clonotype was recovered from a human donor in a cohort sampled during active COVID-19. The gene calls are TRBV27 and TRBJ2-2, with D possibly TRBD1 on 5 matching bases. The CDR3 loop is CASSLTVNTGELFF. For the CDR3, the DNA is TGTGCCAGCAGTTTGACAGTGAACACCGGGGAGCTGTTTTTT.